One and the same sample provided the 30 T cell receptor beta chains below, sequenced in a study of cytomegalovirus exposure and HLA in healthy donors. Use of 60 Vbeta and 13 Jbeta primers characterized the PCR. Only in-frame clones appear in the TCRdb table, and some are missing; sequencing was by immunoSEQ multiplex PCR. The sample yields approximately 210,000 clones, around 81% seen once. The sequenced material came from PBMCs. These receptors originate from a woman between 45 and 65 years old in good health and CMV-seropositive.

This clone was counted once. The chain carries TRBV13 and TRBJ2-5, with 12 positions matching TRBD2. Per the germline V gene, CDR1 is PRHDT and CDR2 is FYEKMQ (reference sequence). J gave up 11 bases and V 5 bases, and 9 bases lay outside the gene matches. The CDR3 runs 14 residues. CDR3 nucleotide sequence: TGTGCCAGCAGCCCCGCCAGACTAGCGGGGGAGCAGTACTTC. Residues: CASSPARLAGEQYF.

This chain uses TRBV7-7 with TRBJ2-3; 13 bases align to TRBD2. Germline V gives CDR1 SSHAT, CDR2 FNYEAQ (reference sequence). This CDR3 region has 16 residues. Unmatched junction bases numbered 0, after V lost 2 bases and J lost 1 base. The CDR3 loop is CASSLTSGGGTDTQYF. The CDR3, as DNA: TGTGCCAGCAGCTTAACTAGCGGGGGGGGCACAGATACGCAGTATTTT.

The V and J genes are TRBV4-1 and TRBJ1-2, with 9 bases identical to TRBD1. This CDR3 comprises 14 residues. V lost 5 bases, J lost 8 bases, and 9 bases stayed unmatched. Germline CDR1 reads MGHRA; CDR2 reads YSYEKL. For the CDR3, the DNA is TGCGCCAGCAGCAACGAACAGGGGGCATACGGCTACACCTTC. This translates into CASSNEQGAYGYTF.

The chain is built from TRBV19 and TRBJ1-2; 7 nucleotides match TRBD1. CDR1 is LNHDA and CDR2 is SQIVND in the germline V gene (reference sequence). This CDR3 region has 14 residues. With 6 bases clipped from V and 0 bases from J, the junction kept 4 bases outside the gene matches. CDR3 in amino acids: CASSPQGSNYGYTF. The CDR3 region has the DNA TGTGCCAGTAGCCCACAGGGGTCTAACTATGGCTACACCTTC.

The J gene is TRBJ1-1, the V gene TRBV9, with a tentative D call TRBD1 (5 bases). V lost 0 bases and J 1 base, leaving 13 bases between the germline ends. Germline CDR1 and CDR2: SGDLS and YYNGEE. The CDR3 is made up of 16 amino acids. The DNA for the CDR3 is TGTGCCAGCAGCGTAGCCCCTCAGGGCTCGAACACTGAAGCTTTCTTT. Translating it yields CASSVAPQGSNTEAFF.

The rearrangement joins TRBV6-1 to TRBJ1-2, with D unclear. Per the germline V gene, CDR1 is MNHNS and CDR2 is SASEGT. The germline V and J ends were trimmed by 7 bases and 4 bases, with 19 bases remaining between them. There are 15 residues in the CDR3. Written as DNA, the CDR3 is TGTGCCAGCACCCAATTCGCACGGGTTGTCTATGGCTACACCTTC. Its protein product is CASTQFARVVYGYTF.

J is TRBJ1-1 and V is TRBV4-1; D is ambiguous. Trimming took off 8 bases at V and 4 bases at J, with 17 bases between the two ends. Looked up from germline, CDR1 is MGHRA and CDR2 is YSYEKL. The CDR3 has 14 residues. CDR3 amino acids: CASRPWYEGTEAFF. The CDR3 bases are TGCGCCAGCCGTCCGTGGTATGAGGGCACTGAAGCTTTCTTT.

This chain uses TRBV7-9 with TRBJ2-5; the D gene is possibly TRBD2 (6 bases). The CDR3 totals 16 residues. V lost 1 base, J lost 5 bases, and 17 bases lay in between. Germline CDR1 SEHNR, CDR2 FQNEAQ (reference sequence). The CDR3 bases are TGTGCCAGCAGCTTAGAGTCGTGGGGGGAATTGGAGACCCAGTACTTC. The encoded protein is CASSLESWGELETQYF.

CDR3 nucleotides: TGTGCCAGCACCGAGGCTGGGACCCAGGGGGAAAAACTGTTTTTT. It encodes CASTEAGTQGEKLFF. The V and J genes are TRBV6-1 and TRBJ1-4, with TRBD1 as a possible D gene (6 bases). The ends were cut back, 7 bases at V and 8 bases at J, with 20 bases in the middle. CDR1 and CDR2 (germline): MNHNS, SASEGT. The CDR3 is 15 residues long.

The CDR3 sequence is CASSLGSAPRETQYF. CDR3 in DNA: TGTGCCAGCAGCTTGGGGTCTGCGCCTCGAGAGACCCAGTACTTC. This chain connects TRBV5-6 to TRBJ2-5; no firm D call. Trimming shortened V by 0 bases and J by 4 bases, and 13 bases separated the two germline ends. There are 15 residues in the CDR3. Germline values: CDR1 SGHDT, CDR2 YYEEEE.

The chain carries TRBV19 and TRBJ1-2; 7 bases match TRBD1. This CDR3 is 14 amino acids long. The V gene's germline CDR1 is LNHDA and CDR2 SQIVND (reference sequence). Germline trimming cut 1 base from V and 5 bases from J; bases unmatched to any gene: 4. This CDR3 reads CASSIASTGYGYTF. CDR3 coding DNA: TGTGCCAGTAGTATAGCGTCGACAGGGTATGGCTACACCTTC.

The chain uses TRBV11-2 and TRBJ2-7; D is ambiguous. This CDR3 contains 14 residues. Germline lookup yields CDR1 SGHAT and CDR2 FQNNGV. V lost 3 bases, J lost 2 bases, and 11 bases lay in between. The CDR3 nucleotides are TGTGCCAGCAGCTTTAACCGCCTAACCTACGAGCAGTACTTC. This sequence encodes CASSFNRLTYEQYF. Variable domain in full (rest from reference TRBV11-2 and TRBJ2-7): EAGVAQSPRYKIIEKRQSVAFWCNPISGHATLYWYQQILGQGPKLLIQFQNNGVVDDSQLPKDRFSAERLKGVDSTLKIQPAKLEDSAVYLCASSFNRLTYEQYFGPGTRLTVT.

The chain combines TRBV7-8 with TRBJ2-5; a possible D gene is TRBD1 (5 bases). This CDR3 has 13 residues. The V and J ends lost 5 bases and 5 bases respectively, with 12 bases between them. Germline V gene sequence: CDR1 SGHVS, CDR2 FQNEAQ. CDR3 bases: TGTGCCAGCAGCCCCCCAGGGCGGGAGACCCAGTACTTC. Translated, it gives CASSPPGRETQYF.

This clone has just a few counts. The chain links TRBV6-1 to TRBJ1-1; 7 bases are a match to TRBD1. CDR1 MNHNS and CDR2 SASEGT come from the germline V gene. There are 12 residues in the CDR3. V was pared by 6 bases and J by 7 bases, with 5 bases of the junction left unmatched. CDR3 residues: CASRTGTVEAFF. The CDR3 nucleotides read TGTGCCAGCAGGACGGGGACAGTTGAAGCTTTCTTT.

This clone has only one observation. This CDR3 is CATSTTWYGYTF. CDR3 in DNA: TGTGCCACCAGTACCACTTGGTATGGCTACACCTTC. The V gene is TRBV5-5, the J gene TRBJ1-2; D call uncertain. Per germline, CDR1 SGHKS and CDR2 YYEKEE (reference sequence). The CDR3 consists of 12 residues. Between the trimmed V and J ends, which lost 9 bases and 5 bases, there was a span of 14 bases.

The V gene is TRBV29-1, the J gene TRBJ1-2, with TRBD1 matching over 10 bases. The CDR3 runs to 13 residues. Germline-derived CDR1 and CDR2 are SQVTM and ANQGSEA. V lost 1 base to trimming and J lost 4 bases; unmatched junction nucleotides: 0. The CDR3 nucleotides are TGCAGCGTTGAAGGACAGGGGGCCTATGGCTACACCTTC. Protein: CSVEGQGAYGYTF.

DNA for the CDR3: TGTGCCAGCAGGGACACAACTAATGAAAAACTGTTTTTT. Its protein is CASRDTTNEKLFF. The chain couples TRBV28 to TRBJ1-4, with a tentative D call TRBD1 (5 bases). From germline, CDR1 is MDHEN and CDR2 SYDVKM. The germline V and J ends were trimmed by 6 bases and 0 bases, with 5 bases remaining between them. This CDR3 has 13 residues.

This clone was observed a few times. The V and J genes are TRBV6-1 and TRBJ1-5; perhaps TRBD1 as D (5 bases). This CDR3 has 15 residues. V shed 2 bases and J shed 4 bases, with 12 bases lying between them. The germline gives CDR1 MNHNS, CDR2 SASEGT. CDR3 residues: CASSEIRAGNQPQHF. For the CDR3, the DNA is TGTGCCAGCAGTGAAATAAGGGCAGGGAATCAGCCCCAGCATTTT.

This clone occurred a few times. The chain is built from TRBV5-1 and TRBJ1-1; 8 bases align to TRBD1. Germline V gene sequence: CDR1 SGHRS, CDR2 YFSETQ. The CDR3 length is 16 residues. Trimming cost V 9 bases and J 0 bases; bases outside gene matches: 13. The CDR3 region has the DNA TGCGCCACCGTTTTACAGGGGGAATATGTGAACACTGAAGCTTTCTTT. Residues: CATVLQGEYVNTEAFF.

The V gene is TRBV4-1, the J gene TRBJ1-2; D possibly corresponds to TRBD1 (5 bases). Trimming took 4 bases from V and 13 from J, leaving 22 bases between them. Per germline, CDR1 MGHRA and CDR2 YSYEKL. The CDR3 consists of 14 residues. The CDR3 bases are TGCGCCAGCAGCCGAGAGGAGGGGCGCGGGATTTTCACCTTC. Its protein is CASSREEGRGIFTF.

CDR3 sequence: CASSLTRPGQGTDTQYF. For the CDR3, the DNA is TGTGCCAGCAGTCTAACTCGGCCGGGACAGGGCACAGATACGCAGTATTTT. V usage is TRBV2 and J usage is TRBJ2-3; TRBD1 matches at 8 bases. The length of the CDR3 is 17 residues. With 5 bases clipped from V and 1 base from J, the junction kept 11 bases outside the gene matches. CDR1 and CDR2 from the germline V gene are SNHLY and FYNNEI.

The rearrangement links TRBV4-2 to TRBJ1-2; a weak D match, TRBD1 (6 bases). Per germline, CDR1 LGHNA and CDR2 YNFKEQ. Trimming shortened V by 0 bases and J by 3 bases, and 11 bases separated the two germline ends. This CDR3 contains 15 residues. CDR3 bases: TGTGCCAGCAGCCAAGATGCCGAGGGGGACTATGGCTACACCTTC. Residues: CASSQDAEGDYGYTF.

This sequence joins TRBV9 and TRBJ2-3, with 9 positions matching TRBD2. This CDR3 region has 15 residues. The germline V gene encodes CDR1 SGDLS and CDR2 YYNGEE. The V and J ends lost 3 bases and 4 bases, in that order; junction bases with no gene match: 6. CDR3: CASSAGTSLSDTQYF. CDR3 DNA: TGTGCCAGCAGCGCCGGGACTAGCTTATCAGATACGCAGTATTTT.

The chain has TRBV4-3 and TRBJ2-5; TRBD2 matches 7 bases. This CDR3 is 16 amino acids long. Trimming cost V 0 bases and J 3 bases; bases outside gene matches: 7. The germline V gene has CDR1 LGHNA and CDR2 YSLEER. This CDR3 is CASSQDPGLAEETQYF. CDR3 nucleotides: TGCGCCAGCAGCCAAGACCCCGGGCTAGCGGAAGAGACCCAGTACTTC.

The chain has TRBV5-1 and TRBJ2-5; weak D call: TRBD1 (6 bases). The length of the CDR3 is 15 residues. The germline V and J ends were trimmed by 3 bases and 2 bases, with 14 bases remaining between them. CDR1 and CDR2 (germline): SGHRS, YFSETQ. The CDR3 DNA reads as TGCGCCAGCAGCTGGACCGGGACACAGCAAGAGACCCAGTACTTC. As protein: CASSWTGTQQETQYF.

This chain links TRBV9 with TRBJ2-5, with D tentatively TRBD1 (6 bases). The CDR3 length is 15 residues. From germline, CDR1 is SGDLS and CDR2 YYNGEE. Trimming took 1 base from V and 2 from J, leaving 12 bases between them. The CDR3 reads CASSVSGTRQETQYF. The CDR3 nucleotides are TGTGCCAGCAGCGTATCTGGGACACGACAAGAGACCCAGTACTTC.

This clone occurred once. V usage is TRBV5-5 and J usage is TRBJ2-1; D unresolved. Trimming shortened V by 2 bases and J by 8 bases, and 5 bases separated the two germline ends. Germline-derived CDR1 and CDR2 are SGHKS and YYEKEE (reference sequence). The CDR3 is 11 amino acids. CDR3 in DNA: TGTGCCAGCAGCTTAATCGATGAGCAGTTCTTC. Translation: CASSLIDEQFF.

This clone was counted a single time. The chain uses TRBV5-4 and TRBJ1-2, with 8 positions matching TRBD1. CDR3 length: 14 amino acids. CDR1 is SGHNT, CDR2 YYREEE, per germline (reference sequence). With V trimmed by 4 bases and J by 6 bases, 8 bases remained unmatched. CDR3 nucleotide sequence: TGTGCCAGCAGCCCTACAGGGGGTCAGGATGGCTACACCTTC. It specifies CASSPTGGQDGYTF.

The V and J genes are TRBV27 and TRBJ1-2, with 7 positions matching TRBD1. With 6 bases clipped from V and 2 bases from J, the junction kept 9 bases outside the gene matches. Looked up from germline, CDR1 is MNHEY and CDR2 is SMNVEV (reference sequence). The CDR3 has 15 amino acids. Here the CDR3 DNA reads TGTGCCAGCAGCGCCCGGACAGGCCAGAACTATGGCTACACCTTC. Translation: CASSARTGQNYGYTF.

This CDR3 reads CSVDLGADTEAFF. The CDR3 DNA reads TGCAGCGTTGATCTTGGGGCGGACACTGAAGCTTTCTTT. The chain uses TRBV29-1 and TRBJ1-1; a weak D match, TRBD1 (5 bases). The CDR3 consists of 13 residues. Trimming cost V 3 bases and J 3 bases, with 11 bases left between them. In germline, CDR1 is SQVTM, CDR2 ANQGSEA.